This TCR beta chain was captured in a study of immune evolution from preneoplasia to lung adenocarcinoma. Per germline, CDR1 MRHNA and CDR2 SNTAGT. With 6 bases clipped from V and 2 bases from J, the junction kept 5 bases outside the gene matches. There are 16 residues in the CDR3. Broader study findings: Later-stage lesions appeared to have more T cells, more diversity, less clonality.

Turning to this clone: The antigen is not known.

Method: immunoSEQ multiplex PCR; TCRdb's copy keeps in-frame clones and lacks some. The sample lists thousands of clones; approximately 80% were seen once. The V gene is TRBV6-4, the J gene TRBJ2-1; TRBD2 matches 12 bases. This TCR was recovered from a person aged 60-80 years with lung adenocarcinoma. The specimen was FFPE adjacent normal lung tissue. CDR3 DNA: TGTGCCAGCAGATCTAGCGGGAGGGTCACCTACAATGAGCAGTTCTTC. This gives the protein CASRSSGRVTYNEQFF.